Following are 20 T cell receptor beta chains from one sample sequenced in a study of T cell responses to AZD1222 COVID-19 vaccine. Data came from immunoSEQ multiplex PCR; TCRdb stores just in-frame clones and leaves some out. The sample yields over 150,000 clones, 90% seen once. Sample: peripheral blood, taken on day 0 of AZD1222 vaccination. The receptors were gathered from an adult in good health.

This chain uses TRBV9 with TRBJ2-2, with TRBD1 identical over 9 bases. V shed 0 bases and J 0 bases; nucleotides not matched to a gene: 9. Germline loops: CDR1 SGDLS, CDR2 YYNGEE. The CDR3 is 19 residues long. Here the CDR3 DNA reads TGTGCCAGCAGCGTAGGAGGGACCACAGGGGGCGCGAACACCGGGGAGCTGTTTTTT. Its protein product is CASSVGGTTGGANTGELFF. Drawing the rest from reference TRBV9 and TRBJ2-2, the complete variable domain is DSGVTQTPKHLITATGQRVTLRCSPRSGDLSVYWYQQSLDQGLQFLIQYYNGEERAKGNILERFSAQQFPDLHSELNLSSLELGDSALYFCASSVGGTTGGANTGELFFGEGSRLTVL.

V is TRBV10-1 and J is TRBJ1-1; D is uncertain. This CDR3 is 13 amino acids long. Germline V gene sequence: CDR1 WNHNN, CDR2 SYGVQD (reference sequence). V lost 3 bases and J 1 base, leaving 6 bases between the germline ends. DNA of the CDR3: TGCGCCAGCAGTGAAGAACCGAACACTGAAGCTTTCTTT. The encoded protein is CASSEEPNTEAFF.

The chain uses TRBV11-1 and TRBJ2-2; D remains ambiguous. CDR3 length equals 14 residues. V was trimmed by 5 bases and J by 6 bases, leaving 13 bases between them. The germline gives CDR1 SGHAT, CDR2 FQDESV (reference sequence). CDR3 residues: CASSAQRLAGELFF. Written as DNA, the CDR3 is TGTGCCAGCAGCGCCCAAAGGTTGGCCGGGGAGCTGTTTTTT.

This clone appeared a single time. The V call is TRBV6-5, the J call TRBJ2-7, with D unclear. The V end lost 2 bases, the J end lost 4 bases, and 15 bases lay between the germline ends. The CDR3 length is 15 residues. The germline V gene encodes CDR1 MNHEY and CDR2 SVGAGI. The CDR3 loop is CASSYNRVLGYEQYF. The CDR3 DNA reads TGTGCCAGCAGTTACAACCGAGTGTTGGGGTACGAGCAGTACTTC.

The rearrangement links TRBV3-1 (or the pseudogene TRBV3-2) to TRBJ1-5, with D uncertain. Germline V lookup: CDR1 LGHDT, CDR2 YNNKEL (reference sequence). V lost 0 bases to trimming and J lost 2 bases, with 5 bases between them. The CDR3 is 14 residues long. CDR3 loop: CASSQEVGNQPQHF. Here the CDR3 DNA reads TGTGCCAGCAGCCAAGAAGTCGGCAATCAGCCCCAGCATTTT.

This chain uses TRBV2 with TRBJ1-1; D unresolved. The CDR3 totals 14 residues. V was clipped by 4 bases and J by 4 bases, with 13 bases between them. The germline V gene has CDR1 SNHLY and CDR2 FYNNEI. The DNA for the CDR3 is TGTGCCAGCAGTGGCCGCTCCCGGATCACTGAAGCTTTCTTT. Its protein product is CASSGRSRITEAFF.

The chain uses TRBV29-1 and TRBJ2-2; D uncertain. V was cut by 6 bases and J by 4 bases, with 18 bases left in between. Germline CDR1 SQVTM, CDR2 ANQGSEA. CDR3 length: 15 residues. The CDR3 spells CSVTVHRSPTGELFF. For the CDR3, the DNA is TGCAGCGTCACCGTTCATAGGTCCCCCACCGGGGAGCTGTTTTTT.

This sequence joins TRBV4-3 and TRBJ1-3; D gene ambiguous. Trimming cost V 11 bases and J 0 bases, with 5 bases left between them. The CDR3 has 11 residues. The germline V gene encodes CDR1 LGHNA and CDR2 YSLEER. The CDR3 loop is CAGSSGNTIYF. CDR3 DNA: TGCGCCGGGAGCTCTGGAAACACCATATATTTT.

This chain uses TRBV7-2 with TRBJ2-5; possibly TRBD1 for D (5 bases). Trimming pared 4 bases from V and 1 base from J, leaving 10 bases between. CDR3 length: 14 residues. The germline V gene has CDR1 SGHTA and CDR2 FQGNSA. The CDR3 bases are TGTGCCAGCAGCTCGACAGCCCGCCAAGAGACCCAGTACTTC. This encodes CASSSTARQETQYF.

This sequence joins TRBV11-2 and TRBJ1-2, with D maybe TRBD1 (5 bases). The germline CDR1 and CDR2 sequences are SGHAT and FQNNGV. V was trimmed by 1 base and J by 3 bases, leaving 9 bases between them. The CDR3 runs to 14 residues. CDR3 protein: CASSLGGLDYGYTF. In nucleotides, the CDR3 is TGTGCCAGCAGCTTAGGGGGGTTAGACTATGGCTACACCTTC.

This clone was picked up one time. The rearrangement uses TRBV19 and TRBJ2-5; D gene unclear. The CDR3 loop spans 15 amino acids. The germline CDR1 and CDR2 sequences are LNHDA and SQIVND (reference sequence). The V end lost 4 bases, the J end lost 0 bases, and 12 bases lay between the germline ends. The CDR3 sequence: CASSNPTEYQETQYF. CDR3 bases: TGTGCCAGTAGTAACCCGACTGAGTACCAAGAGACCCAGTACTTC.

The gene calls are TRBV28 and TRBJ1-1; 9 positions match TRBD1. Looked up from germline, CDR1 is MDHEN and CDR2 is SYDVKM. V gave up 3 bases and J gave up 0 bases; unmatched junction bases: 5. The CDR3 is 16 amino acids. CDR3 DNA: TGTGCCAGCAGTTTGGGGACAGGGTATATGAACACTGAAGCTTTCTTT. This codes for CASSLGTGYMNTEAFF.

The chain couples TRBV5-1 to TRBJ2-3, with D uncertain. The CDR3 runs 14 residues. CDR1 is SGHRS, CDR2 YFSETQ, per germline. V gave up 4 bases and J gave up 6 bases, with 15 bases separating them. The CDR3 nucleotides read TGCGCCAGCAGCCCTACCGAGCCCACCGATACGCAGTATTTT. Translating gives CASSPTEPTDTQYF.

Only one count was recorded for this clone. The genes are TRBV6-5 and TRBJ2-7; D is perhaps TRBD1 (6 bases). V lost 5 bases and J lost 2, with 13 bases in between. In germline, CDR1 is MNHEY, CDR2 SVGAGI. CDR3 length: 14 residues. The CDR3 loop is CASSMDSEAYEQYF. Written as DNA, the CDR3 is TGTGCCAGCAGTATGGACAGCGAAGCCTACGAGCAGTACTTC.

The gene calls are TRBV7-3 and TRBJ1-2, with D possibly TRBD1 on 6 matching bases. The CDR3 extends over 15 amino acids. Germline CDR1 and CDR2: SGHTA and FQGTGA. V gave up 5 bases and J gave up 3 bases, with 16 bases separating them. The CDR3 spells CASSPSDSRDYGYTF. The CDR3 nucleotides are TGTGCCAGCAGCCCCTCGGACAGCCGAGACTATGGCTACACCTTC.

V gene TRBV7-9 combines with J gene TRBJ1-3, with 8 bases matching TRBD1. The junction had 9 bases not matched to a gene; V was cut back by 5 bases and J by 0 bases. This CDR3 is 17 amino acids long. Germline V lookup: CDR1 SEHNR, CDR2 FQNEAQ (reference sequence). DNA of the CDR3: TGTGCCAGCAGCCCACGGGACAGGCCGAGCTCTGGAAACACCATATATTTT. Protein sequence: CASSPRDRPSSGNTIYF. Filled out from reference TRBV7-9 and TRBJ1-3, the complete variable domain reads DTGVSQNPRHKITKRGQNVTFRCDPISEHNRLYWYRQTLGQGPEFLTYFQNEAQLEKSRLLSDRFSAERPKGSFSTLEIQRTEQGDSAMYLCASSPRDRPSSGNTIYFGEGSWLTVV.

The chain links TRBV10-3 to TRBJ2-7, with D possibly being TRBD1 (6 bases). The CDR3 spans 15 residues. Between the trimmed V and J ends, which lost 10 bases and 0 bases, there was a span of 19 bases. Germline values: CDR1 ENHRY, CDR2 SYGVKD. The CDR3 reads CATLPTGIDSYEQYF. The CDR3 DNA reads TGTGCCACGCTGCCGACAGGTATAGACTCCTACGAGCAGTACTTC.

The chain combines TRBV6-5 with TRBJ1-1; D gene ambiguous. The germline gives CDR1 MNHEY, CDR2 SVGAGI. Trimming shortened V by 5 bases and J by 0 bases, and 10 bases separated the two germline ends. The CDR3 sequence is 14 residues long. In DNA, the CDR3 is TGTGCCAGCAGTCAGACGGCGATGAACACTGAAGCTTTCTTT. The encoded protein is CASSQTAMNTEAFF.

The chain couples TRBV9 to TRBJ2-1; unclear D gene. The CDR3 loop spans 14 amino acids. Trimming pared 0 bases from V and 4 bases from J, leaving 8 bases between. Per the germline V gene, CDR1 is SGDLS and CDR2 is YYNGEE. CDR3 sequence reads: CASSVDMVYNEQFF. The CDR3 DNA reads TGTGCCAGCAGCGTAGATATGGTGTACAATGAGCAGTTCTTC.

Comment on this clone: The sample carries other DNA sequences with the same CDR3. The rearrangement uses TRBV6-5 and TRBJ2-7; D might be TRBD1 (8 bases). This CDR3 spans 15 amino acids. Germline loops: CDR1 MNHEY, CDR2 SVGAGI. V dropped 0 bases and J dropped 4 bases, with 13 bases sitting between them. CDR3 DNA sequence: TGTGCCAGCAGTTACTCGCCACAGGGGGGGTACGAGCAGTACTTC. This sequence encodes CASSYSPQGGYEQYF.